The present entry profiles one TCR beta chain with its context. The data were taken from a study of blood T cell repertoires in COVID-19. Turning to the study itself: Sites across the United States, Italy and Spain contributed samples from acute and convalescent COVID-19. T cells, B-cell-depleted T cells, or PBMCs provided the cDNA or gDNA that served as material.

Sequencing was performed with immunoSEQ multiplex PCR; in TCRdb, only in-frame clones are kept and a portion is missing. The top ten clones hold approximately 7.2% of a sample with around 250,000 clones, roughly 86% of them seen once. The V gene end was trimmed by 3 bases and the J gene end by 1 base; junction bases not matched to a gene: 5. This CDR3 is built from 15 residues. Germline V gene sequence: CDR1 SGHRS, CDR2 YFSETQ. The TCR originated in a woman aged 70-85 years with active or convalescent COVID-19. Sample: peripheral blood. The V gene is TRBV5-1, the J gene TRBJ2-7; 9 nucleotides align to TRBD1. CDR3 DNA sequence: TGCGCCAGCAGCTCCCCGGGACAGGGTTCCTACGAGCAGTACTTC. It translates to CASSSPGQGSYEQYF.